This TCR beta chain was sequenced in a study of glioma-infiltrating T cells after dendritic cell vaccination. TCRdb keeps only in-frame clones here, not all; method: immunoSEQ multiplex PCR. The sample has roughly 20,000 clones, 79% seen once. J lost 4 bases, V lost 8 bases, and 4 bases had no gene match. Per the germline V gene, CDR1 is GTSNPN and CDR2 is SVGIG (reference sequence). The CDR3 covers 12 residues. This sequence originates from a human donor with glioblastoma. The specimen was blood, collected before dendritic cell vaccination. This chain joins TRBV30 and TRBJ1-2, with 10 bases fitting TRBD1. CDR3 region: CAVDRGAYGYTF. CDR3 DNA: TGTGCCGTGGACAGGGGGGCCTATGGCTACACCTTC.